The next 17 T cell receptor beta chains were all read from a single sample in a study of CD8 T cells in ankylosing spondylitis. MiXCR, applied by TCRdb to the 5' RACE reads, yields one record per CDR3 protein. The repertoire holds fewer than 150,000 distinct CDR3 sequences, with around 6.6% as singletons. Sequencing used blood, either unsorted or a sorted T cell fraction (not recorded which). The receptors derive from a female donor with ankylosing spondylitis or in good health (not recorded which).

This clonotype came up a few times. For the CDR3, the DNA is TGTGCCAGCAGCCAAGGGGCAGGGGATAACTATGGCTACACCTTC. Amino acid sequence: CASSQGAGDNYGYTF. The rearrangement uses TRBV4-2 and TRBJ1-2; the D gene is possibly TRBD1 (6 bases). Trimming left V 1 base short and J 1 base short, with 10 bases between. CDR1 is LGHNA, CDR2 YNFKEQ, per germline. The CDR3 spans 15 residues.

This clonotype was observed at least ten times. V gene TRBV5-1 combines with J gene TRBJ2-7; D uncertain. Between the trimmed V and J ends, which lost 4 bases and 5 bases, there was a span of 19 bases. Germline CDR1 reads SGHRS; CDR2 reads YFSETQ. This CDR3 is 15 amino acids long. The DNA of the CDR3 is TGCGCCAGCAGCACCCAGAACCCAATGGGGAACGAGCAGTACTTC. It specifies CASSTQNPMGNEQYF.

This clonotype was recorded many times. The chain joins TRBV12-3 or TRBV12-4 to TRBJ2-7; D is unresolved. The CDR3 length is 14 residues. V was trimmed by 2 bases and J by 1 base, leaving 9 bases between them. CDR3 amino acids: CASSLIRESYEQYF. The CDR3, as DNA: TGTGCCAGCAGTTTAATCCGAGAGTCCTACGAGCAGTACTTC.

This clonotype has at least ten counts. This chain joins TRBV7-9 and TRBJ1-5; D remains ambiguous. CDR3 length equals 12 residues. Germline values: CDR1 SEHNR, CDR2 FQNEAQ (reference sequence). V shed 5 bases and J shed 6 bases, with 8 bases lying between them. The CDR3 DNA sequence: TGTGCCAGCAGCCCGATCGGTCAGCCCCAGCATTTT. Its translation: CASSPIGQPQHF.

The rearrangement links TRBV5-1 to TRBJ1-1; D gene uncertain. V was trimmed by 2 bases and J by 1 base, leaving 6 bases between them. The CDR3 consists of 13 residues. CDR1 SGHRS and CDR2 YFSETQ come from the germline V gene. CDR3 region: CASSFAENTEAFF. The CDR3 DNA reads TGCGCCAGCAGCTTTGCAGAGAACACTGAAGCTTTCTTT.

This clonotype was recorded many times. The rearrangement links TRBV6-1 to TRBJ2-1; a weak D match, TRBD1 (5 bases). Trimming left V 1 base short and J 12 bases short, with 13 bases between. The CDR3 length is 13 residues. Germline loops: CDR1 MNHNS, CDR2 SASEGT. This CDR3 reads CASSEVRGTMQFF. CDR3 DNA sequence: TGTGCCAGCAGTGAAGTAAGGGGTACGATGCAGTTCTTC.

This clonotype was counted many times. The V call is TRBV19, the J call TRBJ1-1; D gene uncertain. V dropped 7 bases and J dropped 1 base, with 13 bases sitting between them. The CDR3 extends over 14 amino acids. Germline V gives CDR1 LNHDA, CDR2 SQIVND (reference sequence). The CDR3 loop is CASTALDRNTEAFF. Written as DNA, the CDR3 is TGTGCCAGTACCGCGTTGGATCGGAACACTGAAGCTTTCTTT.

Many counts were recorded for this clonotype. This rearrangement joins TRBV7-9 to TRBJ1-6; unclear D gene. CDR1 is SEHNR, CDR2 FQNEAQ, per germline (reference sequence). The CDR3 contains 15 residues. V lost 1 base, J lost 4 bases, and 8 bases lay in between. DNA for the CDR3: TGTGCCAGCAGCTTAGGCTCTCCTTATAATTCACCCCTCCACTTT. Translating gives CASSLGSPYNSPLHF. The complete variable domain, with remaining parts taken from reference TRBV7-9 and TRBJ1-6, reads DTGVSQNPRHKITKRGQNVTFRCDPISEHNRLYWYRQTLGQGPEFLTYFQNEAQLEKSRLLSDRFSAERPKGSFSTLEIQRTEQGDSAMYLCASSLGSPYNSPLHFGNGTRLTVT.

This clonotype has ten or more counts. This chain uses TRBV4-1 with TRBJ2-2; 8 nucleotides line up with TRBD1. CDR3 size: 16 residues. In germline, CDR1 is MGHRA, CDR2 YSYEKL. V trimming: 6 bases; J trimming: 0 bases; junction bases outside the gene matches: 6. The CDR3 DNA is TGCGCCAGCAGTGGACAGGGAGGCCCGAACACCGGGGAGCTGTTTTTT. It translates to CASSGQGGPNTGELFF.

This clonotype was seen at least ten times. The chain is built from TRBV30 and TRBJ2-3, with D perhaps TRBD1 (6 bases). V gave up 5 bases and J gave up 3 bases, with 12 bases separating them. Germline CDR1 reads GTSNPN; CDR2 reads SVGIG (reference sequence). The CDR3 runs to 13 residues. This CDR3 is CAWEVQGTDTQYF. The CDR3 region has the DNA TGTGCCTGGGAGGTACAGGGTACAGATACGCAGTATTTT.

Only a few counts were recorded for this clonotype. V and J are TRBV12-3 or TRBV12-4 and TRBJ2-6; a weak D match, TRBD1 (6 bases). The CDR3 has 16 residues. V lost 4 bases and J 1 base, leaving 11 bases between the germline ends. The CDR3 reads CASSWDTWSGANVLTF. The CDR3 region has the DNA TGTGCCAGCAGTTGGGACACTTGGTCTGGGGCCAACGTCCTGACTTTC.

Ten or more counts support this clonotype. V usage is TRBV7-2 and J usage is TRBJ2-7; 7 bases are a match to TRBD2. The CDR3 has 15 residues. V gave up 2 bases and J gave up 1 base; unmatched junction bases: 5. Germline V gene data show CDR1 as SGHTA and CDR2 as FQGNSA. The chain's CDR3 is CASSLSPLASYEQYF. The CDR3, as DNA: TGTGCCAGCAGCTTATCCCCACTAGCGTCCTACGAGCAGTACTTC.

Only a few counts were recorded for this clonotype. This chain connects TRBV29-1 to TRBJ2-1; 11 positions match TRBD2. CDR1 SQVTM and CDR2 ANQGSEA come from the germline V gene. V gave up 6 bases and J gave up 3 bases; unmatched junction bases: 7. The CDR3 is 15 residues long. This CDR3 reads CSVVPGLADYNEQFF. The CDR3 DNA follows: TGCAGCGTGGTTCCGGGACTAGCGGACTACAATGAGCAGTTCTTC.

This clonotype was detected only a few times. The rearrangement joins TRBV7-9 to TRBJ2-3; D perhaps matches TRBD1 (6 bases). The CDR3 covers 15 residues. V lost 5 bases to trimming and J lost 2 bases, with 14 bases between them. CDR1 and CDR2 from the germline V gene are SEHNR and FQNEAQ (reference sequence). CDR3 nucleotide sequence: TGTGCCAGCAGCGGCAGGGGAAAGGCCACAGATACGCAGTATTTT. The encoded protein is CASSGRGKATDTQYF.

In this sample, this clonotype turned up many times. The rearrangement links TRBV7-9 to TRBJ1-2; TRBD1 matches 11 bases. Germline trimming cut 4 bases from V and 3 bases from J; bases unmatched to any gene: 7. The length of the CDR3 is 16 residues. The germline gives CDR1 SEHNR, CDR2 FQNEAQ (reference sequence). CDR3 sequence (DNA): TGTGCCAGCAGCTATCGGACAGGGGGCATCGACTATGGCTACACCTTC. It translates to CASSYRTGGIDYGYTF.

This clonotype came up many times. This chain connects TRBV20-1 to TRBJ2-1; no clear D. Germline V gives CDR1 DFQATT, CDR2 SNEGSKA (reference sequence). V was pared by 0 bases and J by 0 bases, with 33 bases between. The CDR3 runs to 23 residues. The DNA for the CDR3 is TGCAGTGCTAGAGATCCAGGTCAGATCCCCCCACCGGGCCGAATCCTCTCCTACAATGAGCAGTTCTTC. This gives the protein CSARDPGQIPPPGRILSYNEQFF.

This clonotype has a count of ten or more. The chain links TRBV12-3 or TRBV12-4 to TRBJ2-7; the match to TRBD2 covers 10 bases. Trimming at V came to 5 bases and at J to 3 bases, leaving 4 bases not matched to a gene. This CDR3 region has 14 residues. DNA for the CDR3: TGTGCCAGCAGTCCTAGGACTAGCGGCTACGAGCAGTACTTC. Its protein is CASSPRTSGYEQYF.